This record concerns one T cell receptor (beta chain) sequence. Those who participated ranged in age from roughly 18 to 100 years and resided in about two dozen US areas. From germline, CDR1 is MNHEY and CDR2 SVGAGI. The trim removed 5 bases at V and 9 bases at J, leaving 6 bases unmatched. The length of the CDR3 is 14 residues. Sequencing was performed with immunoSEQ multiplex PCR; in TCRdb, only in-frame clones are kept and a portion is missing. The sample has approximately 300,000 clones; roughly nine tenths are singletons. The source of the sample is a study of blood T cell repertoires in COVID-19. The overall study: Acute and convalescent COVID-19 specimens originated in the United States, Italy and Spain.

Sequencing was performed on PBMCs or T cells enriched from blood (not recorded which). This TCR was recovered from a woman younger than 45 who had recovered from COVID-19. The chain has TRBV6-5 and TRBJ1-6, with TRBD1 identical over 8 bases. The CDR3 is CASSLGQGRSPLHF. DNA for the CDR3: TGTGCCAGCAGTCTCGGACAGGGCCGTTCACCCCTCCACTTT.